The entry below gives a single T cell receptor (beta chain) sequence along with its context. These data come from a study of T cells expressing NK-cell markers. TCR beta libraries carry UMIs added by 5'RACE template switching. TCRdb re-called the 5' RACE reads and catalogs CDR3 proteins one per entry, DNA excluded. The sample has roughly 420,000 distinct CDR3 sequences; the top ten hold more than 7%. The sequenced sample consisted of blood T cells: a sorted CD56 or NKG2C T cell subset, CD4+ or CD8+ T cells, or bulk PBMC T cells (not recorded which). The TCR was taken from a woman aged 18-69 years in good health.

CDR3 region: CSLRVQGTQYF. The V gene is TRBV29-1, the J gene TRBJ2-5; the TCRdb call, TRBD1, lacks DNA for checking. The CDR3 has 11 residues. The germline gives CDR1 SQVTM, CDR2 ANQGSEA.